Listed below are T cell receptor beta chains from one sample, sequenced in a study of cytomegalovirus exposure and HLA in healthy donors. Repertoires were generated with immunoSEQ multiplex PCR, while TCRdb's copy carries only in-frame clones and drops some. In the table there are 110,000 or so clones, roughly 15% of which are singletons. The sample taken for sequencing was PBMCs. Receptors originate from a female donor in good health and CMV-seronegative. Both conserved end residues are trimmed from each CDR3.

J | V | CDR3
TRBJ2-1 | TRBV25-1 | ASSEYGGAGARNEQF
TRBJ1-4 | TRBV7-9 | ASGERDGNEKLF
TRBJ1-4 | TRBV7-9 | ASTEEEKLF
TRBJ2-7 | TRBV7-2 | ASSPGGTSAYEQY
TRBJ2-7 | TRBV1 | TSSQSSGLVDEQY
TRBJ1-1 | TRBV4-3 | ASSQALVPGTEAF
TRBJ1-2 | TRBV29-1 | SVVWSRTAGYGYT
TRBJ1-6 | TRBV2 | ASSGTTFRGNSPLH
TRBJ1-1 | TRBV28 | ASSEYRGMVTEAF
TRBJ1-2 | TRBV9 | ASSVGDRGHYGYT
TRBJ2-7 | TRBV7-9 | ASSPRDPTYEQY
TRBJ2-4 | TRBV2 | ASSEARLAGGSKNIQY
TRBJ2-3 | TRBV6-1 | ASSDRVPGPWGGADTQY
TRBJ1-3 | TRBV5-1 | ASSLDRGPGNTIY
TRBJ2-7 | TRBV7-3 | ASSFAGGSYEQY
TRBJ2-2 | TRBV4-3 | ASSQLAGGEGELF
TRBJ2-5 | TRBV6-1 | ASSEIGRPQETQY
TRBJ2-7 | TRBV28 | ASSLGADVLYEQY
TRBJ1-5 | TRBV5-5 | ASSLLSRANQPQH
TRBJ2-1 | TRBV19 | ASSKGRGVSGAYRGQF
TRBJ2-3 | TRBV19 | ASRRRGQPSTDTQY
- | TRBV27 | AARDRGSYEQY
TRBJ1-2 | TRBV6-5 | ASSYATRTYGYT
TRBJ1-2 | TRBV10-3 | AISGGQGAIGYT
TRBJ1-3 | TRBV5-1 | ASSLDLVQGPRFGNTIY
TRBJ2-7 | TRBV10-3 | AISADRRYYEQY
TRBJ1-3 | TRBV18 | ASSPDRVGNTIY
TRBJ1-5 | TRBV19 | ASSPIRDQPQH
TRBJ2-1 | TRBV7-9 | ATHLQGTIYNEQF
TRBJ1-5 | TRBV18 | ASRQGNQPQH
TRBJ2-3 | TRBV28 | ASSPSWTSGRTDTQY
TRBJ2-5 | TRBV5-1 | ASSAKTSGGALETQY
TRBJ1-5 | TRBV2 | ASSRTGLSNQPQH
TRBJ1-6 | TRBV7-6 | ASSWGQGESPLH
TRBJ1-1 | TRBV18 | ASSPRNQGTEAF
TRBJ2-3 | TRBV5-1 | ASSSLLTSGSLDTQY
TRBJ2-7 | TRBV30 | AWSVGTSPGYEQY
TRBJ2-3 | TRBV19 | ASRPSGDTDTQY
TRBJ2-3 | TRBV6-6 | ASSYSSGVSTDTQY
TRBJ1-6 | TRBV27 | ASSLFPQGVGSPLH
TRBJ2-7 | TRBV6-6 | ASRPGQERVKQY
TRBJ1-1 | TRBV7-9 | ATIPRGRGSRNTEAF
TRBJ2-1 | TRBV7-9 | ASSLLAGDEQF
TRBJ1-4 | TRBV7-2 | ASSSSRVLSNEKLF
TRBJ2-7 | TRBV5-6 | ASRGTGGSNEQY
TRBJ2-5 | TRBV11-2 | ASTWRGLGETQY
TRBJ1-3 | TRBV5-1 | ASSPETGNTIY
TRBJ2-7 | TRBV7-2 | ASSWDSLPYEQY
TRBJ1-5 | TRBV2 | ASRRTESQPQH
TRBJ1-5 | TRBV19 | ASRKWDSSQPQH
TRBJ1-2 | TRBV19 | ASTYTANYGYT
TRBJ2-1 | TRBV5-1 | ASSLQASSYNEQF
TRBJ2-1 | TRBV7-9 | VVGRAGYEQF
TRBJ2-3 | TRBV7-9 | ASSRQSHRGDTQY
TRBJ1-1 | TRBV27 | ASSSPGKVAKDTEAF
TRBJ1-1 | TRBV9 | ASSPHSDGSRAF
TRBJ2-7 | TRBV6-6 | ASSPFYEQY
TRBJ1-6 | TRBV19 | ASSLRDRDNSPLH